The 15 T cell receptor beta chains listed next were all sequenced from one sample in a study of T cell responses to AZD1222 COVID-19 vaccine. Clones were sequenced by immunoSEQ multiplex PCR, and TCRdb holds only the in-frame ones, with some missing. The table has more than 95,000 clones, around 92% seen once. This specimen was peripheral blood, taken on day 0 of AZD1222 vaccination. These receptors all stem from an adult in good health.

This chain links TRBV3-1 (or the pseudogene TRBV3-2) with TRBJ2-7; D is unclear. The CDR3 has 13 amino acids. Per germline, CDR1 LGHDT and CDR2 YNNKEL (reference sequence). Deletions cut 3 bases from V and 0 bases from J, with 6 bases between. Written as DNA, the CDR3 is TGTGCCAGCAGCCACCCCAGCTCCTACGAGCAGTACTTC. Its translation is CASSHPSSYEQYF.

This clone was seen only a few times. V usage is TRBV2 and J usage is TRBJ1-6, with D perhaps TRBD1 (6 bases). Trimming stripped 6 bases from V and 5 bases from J, with 11 bases between. Germline V gene data show CDR1 as SNHLY and CDR2 as FYNNEI. The CDR3 is made up of 14 amino acids. CDR3 region: CASSGQSDNSPLHF. CDR3 bases: TGTGCCAGCAGCGGACAGTCAGATAATTCACCCCTCCACTTT.

The V call is TRBV3-1 (or the pseudogene TRBV3-2), the J call TRBJ1-5, with D perhaps matching TRBD1 (6 bases). The V gene's germline CDR1 is LGHDT and CDR2 YNNKEL (reference sequence). The CDR3 is 15 amino acids. Trimming took 2 bases from V and 2 from J, leaving 10 bases between them. CDR3 sequence (DNA): TGTGCCAGCAGCCAACAGGGGAGTGGCAATCAGCCCCAGCATTTT. Protein: CASSQQGSGNQPQHF.

The chain joins TRBV19 to TRBJ1-3, with unresolved D. Trimming took 3 bases from V and 7 from J, leaving 13 bases between them. The V gene's germline CDR1 is LNHDA and CDR2 SQIVND (reference sequence). The length of the CDR3 is 14 residues. CDR3 bases: TGTGCCAGTAGTATCCCCGGACTGTTCAACACCATATATTTT. It yields the protein CASSIPGLFNTIYF.

The CDR3 bases are TGTGCCAGCAGCCAAGTATCAGTGGCGCAGTATTTT. Protein: CASSQVSVAQYF. The rearrangement uses TRBV3-1 (or the pseudogene TRBV3-2) and TRBJ2-3; D is undetermined. V was clipped by 1 base and J by 10 bases, with 9 bases between them. This CDR3 comprises 12 residues. Germline assignment: CDR1 LGHDT and CDR2 YNNKEL (reference sequence).

The chain has TRBV7-6 and TRBJ2-5, with D perhaps assigned TRBD1 or TRBD2 (5 bases each). Trimming shortened V by 2 bases and J by 7 bases, and 11 bases separated the two germline ends. The CDR3 loop spans 13 amino acids. CDR1 and CDR2 (germline): SGHVS, FNYEAQ. CDR3 DNA: TGTGCCAGCAGCTTATTGGGGGAGCGGACCCAGTACTTC. Protein product: CASSLLGERTQYF.

This chain uses TRBV28 with TRBJ1-2, with D possibly being TRBD1 (6 bases). V was pared by 6 bases and J by 2 bases, with 10 bases between. This CDR3 is built from 13 residues. Germline V gene lookup returns CDR1 MDHEN and CDR2 SYDVKM. The CDR3 is CASSRDNNYGYTF. The CDR3 DNA sequence: TGTGCCAGCAGCCGGGACAACAACTATGGCTACACCTTC.

In its sample, this clone was seen once. The V and J genes are TRBV7-3 and TRBJ2-6; 7 bases are shared with TRBD1. The germline V gene encodes CDR1 SGHTA and CDR2 FQGTGA. Trimming took 2 bases from V and 0 from J; bases not matched to a gene: 4. This CDR3 spans 17 amino acids. The CDR3 nucleotides are TGTGCCAGCAGCTTACGGGGACAGAGCTCTGGGGCCAACGTCCTGACTTTC. This gives the protein CASSLRGQSSGANVLTF.

The rearrangement joins TRBV2 to TRBJ2-2; 8 nucleotides agree with TRBD1. V lost 6 bases to trimming and J lost 3 bases; unmatched junction nucleotides: 6. In germline, CDR1 is SNHLY, CDR2 FYNNEI. This CDR3 region has 15 residues. In nucleotides, the CDR3 is TGTGCCAGCAGCGCCGGGACAGGAGACACCGGGGAGCTGTTTTTT. Translating it yields CASSAGTGDTGELFF.

The sample holds a few counts of this clone. The chain combines TRBV29-1 with TRBJ1-2; D gene uncertain. Trimming removed 0 bases from V and 7 bases from J, with 12 bases in between. Germline lookup yields CDR1 SQVTM and CDR2 ANQGSEA. The CDR3 runs 13 residues. The CDR3 DNA follows: TGCAGCGTTGAAGAACCAACCACCTTTGGCTACACCTTC. Protein product: CSVEEPTTFGYTF. The variable domain in full, completed from reference TRBV29-1 and TRBJ1-2, reads SAVISQKPSRDICQRGTSLTIQCQVDSQVTMMFWYRQQPGQSLTLIATANQGSEATYESGFVIDKFPISRPNLTFSTLTVSNMSPEDSSIYLCSVEEPTTFGYTFGSGTRLTVV.

The chain recombines TRBV28 with TRBJ2-1, with 8 positions matching TRBD2. V was pared by 4 bases and J by 2 bases, with 4 bases of the junction left unmatched. Per the germline V gene, CDR1 is MDHEN and CDR2 is SYDVKM. This CDR3 region has 15 residues. CDR3 DNA sequence: TGTGCCAGCAGTTCGACTAGCGTAACCTACAATGAGCAGTTCTTC. Translating it yields CASSSTSVTYNEQFF.

V and J are TRBV7-9 and TRBJ1-5; D possibly corresponds to TRBD1 (5 bases). Per the germline V gene, CDR1 is SEHNR and CDR2 is FQNEAQ (reference sequence). V gave up 4 bases and J gave up 0 bases, with 16 bases separating them. This CDR3 has 17 amino acids. CDR3: CASSSFPTELSNQPQHF. The CDR3, as DNA: TGTGCCAGCAGCTCATTCCCGACAGAACTTAGCAATCAGCCCCAGCATTTT.

The CDR3 is CASQDSTGTRGYTF. The DNA of the CDR3 is TGTGCCAGCCAAGATTCCACCGGGACACGCGGCTACACCTTC. The V and J genes are TRBV21-1 and TRBJ1-2; no check of the table's D call, TRBD1, against the DNA was made. TRBV21-1 is reported as a pseudogene. This CDR3 is 14 amino acids long.

The V call is TRBV11-2, the J call TRBJ1-3; 7 bases are a match to TRBD1. V trimming: 5 bases; J trimming: 3 bases; junction bases outside the gene matches: 10. There are 16 residues in the CDR3. Germline values: CDR1 SGHAT, CDR2 FQNNGV. CDR3 nucleotides: TGTGCCAGCAGCCATCGACAGGGAGGAGGTGGAAACACCATATATTTT. It encodes CASSHRQGGGGNTIYF.

V usage is TRBV11-3 and J usage is TRBJ2-3; TRBD1 aligns across 7 bases. The CDR3 is made up of 12 amino acids. The germline V gene encodes CDR1 SGHNT and CDR2 YENEEA. The V gene end was trimmed by 6 bases and the J gene end by 6 bases; junction bases not matched to a gene: 3. The CDR3 region is CASSIQGDTQYF. As DNA, the CDR3 is TGTGCCAGCAGTATACAGGGGGATACGCAGTATTTT.